This passage covers 5 T cell receptor beta chains from one sample sequenced in a study of T cell responses to AZD1222 COVID-19 vaccine. Method: immunoSEQ multiplex PCR; TCRdb's copy keeps in-frame clones and lacks some. The table includes roughly 110,000 clones, around 89% detected once. The sample consisted of peripheral blood, taken 28 days after the second AZD1222 dose. The receptors here all came from an adult who received the AZD1222 COVID-19 vaccine.

In its sample, this clone was seen a few times. The chain recombines TRBV6-1 with TRBJ1-6; D uncertain. CDR1 MNHNS and CDR2 SASEGT come from the germline V gene. The germline V and J ends were trimmed by 1 base and 11 bases, with 9 bases remaining between them. The CDR3 loop spans 13 amino acids. The CDR3 sequence: CASSEVVFPPLHF. Written as DNA, the CDR3 is TGTGCCAGCAGTGAAGTCGTTTTCCCACCCCTCCACTTT.

V is TRBV27 and J is TRBJ1-1; 7 nucleotides align to TRBD1. V was pared by 7 bases and J by 3 bases, with 8 bases of the junction left unmatched. The CDR3 contains 14 residues. Looked up from germline, CDR1 is MNHEY and CDR2 is SMNVEV (reference sequence). CDR3 residues: CASIRQGVHTEAFF. The CDR3 coding sequence is TGTGCCAGCATAAGACAGGGAGTTCACACTGAAGCTTTCTTT.

The gene calls are TRBV7-4 and TRBJ2-5; the D gene could be TRBD1 or TRBD2 (5 bases each). The germline V and J ends were trimmed by 3 bases and 0 bases, with 14 bases remaining between them. The CDR3 runs to 16 residues. The V gene's germline CDR1 is SGHVT and CDR2 SQSDAQ. The CDR3 here is CASSLGTDGYQETQYF. CDR3 bases: TGTGCCAGCAGCTTGGGGACGGATGGGTACCAAGAGACCCAGTACTTC.

The rearrangement links TRBV28 to TRBJ1-1; 9 bases are shared with TRBD1. Germline V gene data show CDR1 as MDHEN and CDR2 as SYDVKM. Trimming at V came to 6 bases and at J to 9 bases, leaving 11 bases not matched to a gene. This CDR3 region has 14 residues. CDR3 region: CASSPPGTGTKAFF. CDR3 nucleotide sequence: TGTGCCAGCAGCCCCCCAGGGACAGGGACTAAAGCTTTCTTT.

This clone was recorded once. The J gene is TRBJ2-2, the V gene TRBV11-3, with TRBD2 identical over 8 bases. The CDR3 sequence is 15 residues long. The V and J ends lost 2 bases and 6 bases, in that order; junction bases with no gene match: 5. Looked up from germline, CDR1 is SGHNT and CDR2 is YENEEA. The CDR3 here is CASSLRAGGAGELFF. The CDR3 DNA is TGTGCCAGCAGCTTACGGGCGGGGGGTGCCGGGGAGCTGTTTTTT.